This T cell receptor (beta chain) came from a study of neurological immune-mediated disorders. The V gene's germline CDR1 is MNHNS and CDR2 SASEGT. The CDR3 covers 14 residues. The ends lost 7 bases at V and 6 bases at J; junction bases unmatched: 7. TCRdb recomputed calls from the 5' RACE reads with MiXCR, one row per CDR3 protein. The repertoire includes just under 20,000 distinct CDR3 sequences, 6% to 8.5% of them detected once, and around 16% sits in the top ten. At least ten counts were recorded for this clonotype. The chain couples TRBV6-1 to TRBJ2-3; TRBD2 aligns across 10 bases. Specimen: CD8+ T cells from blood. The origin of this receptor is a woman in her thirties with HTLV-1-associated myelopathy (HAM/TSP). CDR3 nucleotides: TGTGCCAGCACACTAGCGGGGCCCCAGGATACGCAGTATTTT. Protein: CASTLAGPQDTQYF.